These 21 T cell receptor beta chains were sequenced from one sample in a study of vaccination effects on CD4 cells after COVID-19. These TCRs' antigens remain unknown. Peptide-pool stimulation followed by sequencing identified expanded antigen-specific CD4+ clonotypes in the ViraFEST assay. Scientists isolated CD4+ T cells after a roughly 9-day culture period ended. Nucleocapsid antibodies stayed negative before and after vaccination, showing no earlier SARS-CoV-2 infection. Method: immunoSEQ multiplex PCR; TCRdb's copy keeps in-frame clones and lacks some. The sample contains 40,000 to 50,000 clones, over 60% of which appear only once. The sequencing here drew on CD4+ T cells from PBMCs cultured with HCoV-NL63 spike peptides, taken before COVID-19 vaccination. The source of these receptors is a human donor who received a COVID-19 vaccine.

The J gene is TRBJ1-5, the V gene TRBV7-9; D gene uncertain. The CDR3 totals 15 residues. CDR1 and CDR2 (germline): SEHNR, FQNEAQ (reference sequence). The V end lost 1 base, the J end lost 6 bases, and 13 bases lay between the germline ends. DNA of the CDR3: TGTGCCAGCAGCTTAGACAGTGGGTTTCCTCAGCCCCAGCATTTT. Translated, it gives CASSLDSGFPQPQHF.

The rearrangement links TRBV6-6 to TRBJ2-7, with 7 bases identical to TRBD1. The V gene end was trimmed by 5 bases and the J gene end by 5 bases; junction bases not matched to a gene: 3. The length of the CDR3 is 12 residues. In germline, CDR1 is MNHNY, CDR2 SVGAGI (reference sequence). The CDR3 DNA reads as TGTGCCAGCAGTCGAACAGGGGACGAGCAGTACGTC. It encodes CASSRTGDEQYV.

The rearrangement links TRBV14 to TRBJ2-2; D remains ambiguous. The germline CDR1 and CDR2 sequences are SGHDN and FVKESK. Between the trimmed V and J ends, which lost 5 bases and 1 base, there was a span of 11 bases. There are 15 residues in the CDR3. The CDR3 DNA reads TGTGCCAGCAGCGGGCAGGTGATGAACACCGGGGAGCTGTTTTTT. It encodes CASSGQVMNTGELFF.

This rearrangement joins TRBV28 to TRBJ2-7; D perhaps matches TRBD1 (5 bases). The V and J ends lost 6 bases and 6 bases respectively, with 9 bases between them. CDR3 length equals 11 residues. The V gene's germline CDR1 is MDHEN and CDR2 SYDVKM. The CDR3 DNA reads TGTGCCAGCAGATCAGGGTTCGAGCAGTACGTC. Protein product: CASRSGFEQYV.

This chain connects TRBV5-1 to TRBJ1-6; D may be TRBD1 (6 bases). Deletions cut 0 bases from V and 3 bases from J, with 16 bases between. CDR3 size: 18 residues. Germline V CDR1 and CDR2: SGHRS, YFSETQ. The CDR3 bases are TGCGCCAGCAGCTTGGGACGATCAGGGGACCTCTATAATTCACCCCTCCACTTT. It specifies CASSLGRSGDLYNSPLHF.

The chain links TRBV7-2 to TRBJ1-6; TRBD1 matches 9 bases. Germline V gives CDR1 SGHTA, CDR2 FQGNSA. Trimming removed 4 bases from V and 9 bases from J; junction bases left unmatched: 4. This CDR3 has 14 residues. The CDR3 loop is CASSSDRGTSPLHF. The CDR3 DNA reads TGTGCCAGCAGCTCCGACAGGGGGACTTCACCCCTCCACTTT.

The V and J genes are TRBV6-5 and TRBJ2-1, with D tentatively TRBD1 or TRBD2 (5 bases each). Germline CDR1 reads MNHEY; CDR2 reads SVGAGI. V shed 2 bases and J shed 9 bases, with 14 bases lying between them. The CDR3 extends over 14 amino acids. The CDR3 protein is CASSYRGPHLEQFF. CDR3 sequence (DNA): TGTGCCAGCAGTTACAGGGGACCCCACCTTGAGCAGTTCTTC.

V is TRBV6-2 or TRBV6-3 and J is TRBJ1-5; D is undetermined. V lost 3 bases and J lost 0, with 6 bases in between. This CDR3 is 14 amino acids long. CDR1 is MNHEY, CDR2 SVGEGT, per germline. CDR3 protein: CASSYASSNQPQHF. The CDR3 DNA sequence: TGTGCCAGCAGTTATGCAAGTAGCAATCAGCCCCAGCATTTT.

The chain couples TRBV12-5 to TRBJ2-1; a weak D match, TRBD1 (6 bases). V lost 4 bases and J lost 4, with 14 bases in between. The V gene's germline CDR1 is LGHNT and CDR2 FRNRAP. CDR3 length equals 15 residues. The CDR3 loop is CASGYGQTGYNEQFF. CDR3 DNA sequence: TGTGCTAGTGGTTACGGACAGACCGGATACAATGAGCAGTTCTTC.

The chain is built from TRBV18 and TRBJ2-3; D gene unclear. CDR3 length: 14 residues. The V gene's germline CDR1 is KGHSH and CDR2 LQKENI. V dropped 0 bases and J dropped 4 bases, with 8 bases sitting between them. The CDR3 nucleotides read TGTGCCAGCTCACCACCTTTGTCGGCAGATACGCAGTATTTT. This codes for CASSPPLSADTQYF.

This chain joins TRBV5-5 and TRBJ1-2; tentative D call: TRBD1 (5 bases). The CDR3 runs to 17 residues. Germline V gene data show CDR1 as SGHKS and CDR2 as YYEKEE (reference sequence). With 1 base removed from V and 4 bases from J, the gap between germline ends came to 20 bases. The CDR3 spells CASSLRIEWAGTYGYTF. The CDR3 bases are TGTGCCAGCAGCTTGAGGATTGAATGGGCAGGGACCTATGGCTACACCTTC.

A few counts support this clone. The rearrangement uses TRBV20-1 and TRBJ1-2; D gene unclear. The germline gives CDR1 DFQATT, CDR2 SNEGSKA (reference sequence). This CDR3 contains 11 residues. Trimming cost V 4 bases and J 3 bases, with 6 bases left between them. The CDR3 region is CSAISYYGYTF. The DNA of the CDR3 is TGCAGTGCTATCAGCTACTATGGCTACACCTTC.

V usage is TRBV7-5 and J usage is TRBJ2-5; TRBD2, the table's D call, lacks a check against the DNA. TRBV7-5 is given as a pseudogene. This CDR3 comprises 16 residues. CDR3 sequence: CARSPPPAGSQETQYF. The CDR3 nucleotides are TGTGCCAGAAGCCCTCCCCCGGCGGGGTCCCAAGAGACCCAGTACTTC.

J is TRBJ1-1 and V is TRBV18, with D perhaps TRBD1 (5 bases). The CDR3 contains 15 residues. CDR1 is KGHSH and CDR2 is LQKENI in the germline V gene. V lost 3 bases and J lost 2, with 13 bases in between. In nucleotides, the CDR3 is TGTGCCAGCTCACCTTACGGGGGATCAAACACTGAAGCTTTCTTT. It translates to CASSPYGGSNTEAFF.

The chain combines TRBV19 with TRBJ2-6; no definite D call. CDR3 length equals 16 residues. Trimming pared 3 bases from V and 0 bases from J, leaving 9 bases between. From germline, CDR1 is LNHDA and CDR2 SQIVND (reference sequence). The CDR3 protein is CASSIYAASGANVLTF. The CDR3 DNA sequence: TGTGCCAGTAGTATCTACGCAGCCTCTGGGGCCAACGTCCTGACTTTC.

The chain carries TRBV7-9 and TRBJ2-6; 8 nucleotides align to TRBD1. J lost 0 bases, V lost 0 bases, and 4 bases had no gene match. CDR3 length: 18 residues. Germline CDR1 SEHNR, CDR2 FQNEAQ (reference sequence). CDR3 nucleotide sequence: TGTGCCAGCAGCTTAGCTGCAGGGGGCCGCTCTGGGGCCAACGTCCTGACTTTC. The encoded protein is CASSLAAGGRSGANVLTF.

The chain employs TRBV10-1 and TRBJ2-3; D is perhaps TRBD2 (6 bases). The CDR3 loop spans 14 amino acids. Deletions cut 6 bases from V and 3 bases from J, with 13 bases between. CDR1 is WNHNN and CDR2 is SYGVQD in the germline V gene (reference sequence). The CDR3 nucleotides are TGCGCCAGCAGCCATTCCGGGGGAACAGATACGCAGTATTTT. Protein sequence: CASSHSGGTDTQYF.

The J gene is TRBJ2-7, the V gene TRBV6-6; TRBD1 matches at 11 bases. The germline gives CDR1 MNHNY, CDR2 SVGAGI (reference sequence). The CDR3 runs 13 residues. The J segment lost 5 bases and the V segment lost 5 bases, leaving 2 bases of the junction unmatched. The CDR3 DNA follows: TGTGCCAGCAGTCGGACAGGGGGCGACGAGCAGTACGTC. Encoded protein: CASSRTGGDEQYV.

The chain combines TRBV5-4 with TRBJ1-6, with 11 bases lining up with TRBD1. The CDR3 sequence is 15 residues long. From germline, CDR1 is SGHNT and CDR2 YYREEE (reference sequence). The junction had 4 bases not matched to a gene; V was cut back by 4 bases and J by 7 bases. CDR3 loop: CASSKGTGGNSPLHF. Here the CDR3 DNA reads TGTGCCAGCAGCAAAGGGACAGGGGGGAATTCACCCCTCCACTTT.

This chain links TRBV10-3 with TRBJ2-1; the D is unclear. V lost 9 bases and J lost 3, with 9 bases in between. CDR1 ENHRY and CDR2 SYGVKD come from the germline V gene. This CDR3 contains 12 residues. CDR3 loop: CAIQGYYNEQFF. The CDR3 bases are TGTGCCATACAAGGGTACTACAATGAGCAGTTCTTC.

The J gene is TRBJ2-4, the V gene TRBV4-3; 9 positions agree with TRBD1. This CDR3 has 22 residues. Looked up from germline, CDR1 is LGHNA and CDR2 is YSLEER. After removal of 5 bases from V and 1 base from J, the junction contained 24 bases not matched to a gene. CDR3 bases: TGCGCCAGCAGCAGAATCACTCCCTTTCGGGACAGGGCAGGGGGGGCCAAAAACATTCAGTACTTC. Protein sequence: CASSRITPFRDRAGGAKNIQYF.